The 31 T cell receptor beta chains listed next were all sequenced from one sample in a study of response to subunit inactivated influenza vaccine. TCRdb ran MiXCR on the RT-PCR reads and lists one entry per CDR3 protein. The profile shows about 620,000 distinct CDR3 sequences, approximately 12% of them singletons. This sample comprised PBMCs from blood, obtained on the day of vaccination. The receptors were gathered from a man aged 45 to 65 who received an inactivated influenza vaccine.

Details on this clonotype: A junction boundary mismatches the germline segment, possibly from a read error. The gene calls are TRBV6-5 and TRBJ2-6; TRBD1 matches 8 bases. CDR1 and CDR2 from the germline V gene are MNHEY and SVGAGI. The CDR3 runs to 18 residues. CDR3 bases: TGCGCCAGCAGTTACTCGCGACAGGGGAGCTCTGGGGCCAACGTCCTGACTTTC. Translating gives CASSYSRQGSSGANVLTF.

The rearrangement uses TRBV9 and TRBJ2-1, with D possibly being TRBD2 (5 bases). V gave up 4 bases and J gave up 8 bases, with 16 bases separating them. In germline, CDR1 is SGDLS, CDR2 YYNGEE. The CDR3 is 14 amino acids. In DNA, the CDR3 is TGTGCCAGCAGCAGAGCCCCTAGCATCGATGAGCAGTTCTTC. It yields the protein CASSRAPSIDEQFF.

CDR3 in DNA: TGCGCCAGCAGCTTGGCTGGGGGGGCAGGCACTGAAGCTTTCTTT. Translated: CASSLAGGAGTEAFF. The chain is built from TRBV5-1 and TRBJ1-1; D perhaps matches TRBD1 (6 bases). The CDR3 has 15 residues. Trimming took 0 bases from V and 4 from J, leaving 13 bases between them. Germline CDR1 and CDR2: SGHRS and YFSETQ.

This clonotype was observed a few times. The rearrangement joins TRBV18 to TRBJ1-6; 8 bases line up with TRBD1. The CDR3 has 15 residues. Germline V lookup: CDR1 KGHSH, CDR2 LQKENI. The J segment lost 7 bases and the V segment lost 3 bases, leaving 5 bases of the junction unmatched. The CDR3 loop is CASSPQGATNSPLHF. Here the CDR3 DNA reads TGTGCCAGCTCACCCCAGGGGGCCACGAATTCACCCCTCCACTTT.

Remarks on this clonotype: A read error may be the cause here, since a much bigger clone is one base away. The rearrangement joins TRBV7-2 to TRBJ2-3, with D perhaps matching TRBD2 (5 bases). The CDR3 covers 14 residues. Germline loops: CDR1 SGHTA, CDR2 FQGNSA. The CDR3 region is CVSSPTLRVLSQYF. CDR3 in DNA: TGTGTCAGCAGCCCCACCTTGAGGGTGCTATCGCAGTATTTT.

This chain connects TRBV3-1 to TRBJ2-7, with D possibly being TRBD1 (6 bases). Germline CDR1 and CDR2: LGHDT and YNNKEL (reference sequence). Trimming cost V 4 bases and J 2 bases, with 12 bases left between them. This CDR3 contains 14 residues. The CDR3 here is CASSPGQNAYEQYF. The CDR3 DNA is TGTGCCAGCAGCCCCGGACAGAATGCCTACGAGCAGTACTTC.

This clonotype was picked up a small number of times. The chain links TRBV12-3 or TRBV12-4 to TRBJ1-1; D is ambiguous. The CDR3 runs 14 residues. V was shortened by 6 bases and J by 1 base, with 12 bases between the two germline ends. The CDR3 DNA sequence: TGTGCCAGCAGATCAAGGGCACCGAACACTGAAGCTTTCTTT. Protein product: CASRSRAPNTEAFF.

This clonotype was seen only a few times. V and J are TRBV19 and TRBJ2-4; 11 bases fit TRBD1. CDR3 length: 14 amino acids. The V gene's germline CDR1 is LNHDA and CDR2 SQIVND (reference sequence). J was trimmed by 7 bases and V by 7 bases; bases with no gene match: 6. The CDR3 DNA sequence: TGTGCCAGTACAGGACAGGGGGCGTGGAACATTCAGTACTTC. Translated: CASTGQGAWNIQYF.

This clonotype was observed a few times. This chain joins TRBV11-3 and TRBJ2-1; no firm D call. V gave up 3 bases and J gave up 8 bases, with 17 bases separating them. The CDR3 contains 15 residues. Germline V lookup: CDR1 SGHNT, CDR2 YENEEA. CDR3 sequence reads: CASSFRGRATDEQFF. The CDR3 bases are TGTGCCAGCAGCTTCAGAGGACGGGCGACCGATGAGCAGTTCTTC.

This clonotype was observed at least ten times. The CDR3 coding sequence is TGTGCCAGCAGTTACTCGAGGACAGATTTGACCTACGAGCAGTACTTC. It specifies CASSYSRTDLTYEQYF. V gene TRBV6-2 or TRBV6-3 combines with J gene TRBJ2-7, with a possible D match to TRBD1 (6 bases). The germline gives CDR1 MNHEY, CDR2 SVGEGT. V dropped 0 bases and J dropped 2 bases, with 14 bases sitting between them. CDR3 size: 16 residues.

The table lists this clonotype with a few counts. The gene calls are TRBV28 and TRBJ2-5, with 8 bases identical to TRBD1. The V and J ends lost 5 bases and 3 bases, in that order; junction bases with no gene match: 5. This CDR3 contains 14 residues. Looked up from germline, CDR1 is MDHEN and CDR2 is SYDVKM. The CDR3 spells CASSPDRVEETQYF. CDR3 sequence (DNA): TGTGCCAGCAGTCCGGACAGGGTCGAAGAGACCCAGTACTTC.

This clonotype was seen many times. The CDR3, as DNA: TGTGCCAGCAGTTCGGGACAGGGGACCCAAGAGACCCAGTACTTC. Its protein product is CASSSGQGTQETQYF. J is TRBJ2-5 and V is TRBV12-3 or TRBV12-4, with 10 bases that match TRBD1. The V segment lost 4 bases and the J segment 1 base; nucleotides outside the gene matches: 3. The CDR3 covers 15 residues.

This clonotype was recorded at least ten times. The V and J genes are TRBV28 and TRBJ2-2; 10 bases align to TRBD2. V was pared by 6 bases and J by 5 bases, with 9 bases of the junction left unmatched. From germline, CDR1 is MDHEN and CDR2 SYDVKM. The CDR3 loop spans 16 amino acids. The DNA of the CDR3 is TGTGCCAGCAGCCCTGATCTAGCGGGGGCAACCGGGGAGCTGTTTTTT. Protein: CASSPDLAGATGELFF. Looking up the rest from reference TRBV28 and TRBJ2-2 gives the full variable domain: DVKVTQSSRYLVKRTGEKVFLECVQDMDHENMFWYRQDPGLGLRLIYFSYDVKMKEKGDIPEGYSVSREKKERFSLILESASTNQTSMYLCASSPDLAGATGELFFGEGSRLTVL.

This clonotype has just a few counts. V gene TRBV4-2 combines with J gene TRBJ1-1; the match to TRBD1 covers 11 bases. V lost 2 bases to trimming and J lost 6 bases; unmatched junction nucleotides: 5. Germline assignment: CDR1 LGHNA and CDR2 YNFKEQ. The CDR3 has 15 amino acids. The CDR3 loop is CASSQPGQGVSEAFF. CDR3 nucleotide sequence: TGTGCCAGCAGCCAACCGGGACAGGGGGTTTCTGAAGCTTTCTTT.

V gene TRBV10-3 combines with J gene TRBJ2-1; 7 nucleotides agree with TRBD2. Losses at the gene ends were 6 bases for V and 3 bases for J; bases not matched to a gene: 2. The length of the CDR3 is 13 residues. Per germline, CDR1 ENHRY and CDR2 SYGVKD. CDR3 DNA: TGTGCCATCAGCCGGGGGGACTACAATGAGCAGTTCTTC. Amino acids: CAISRGDYNEQFF.

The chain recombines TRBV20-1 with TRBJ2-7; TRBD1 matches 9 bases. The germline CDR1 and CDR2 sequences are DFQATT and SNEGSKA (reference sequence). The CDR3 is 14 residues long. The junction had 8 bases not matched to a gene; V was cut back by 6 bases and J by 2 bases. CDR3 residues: CSAITGTGPYEQYF. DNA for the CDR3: TGCAGTGCGATCACCGGGACAGGGCCCTACGAGCAGTACTTC.

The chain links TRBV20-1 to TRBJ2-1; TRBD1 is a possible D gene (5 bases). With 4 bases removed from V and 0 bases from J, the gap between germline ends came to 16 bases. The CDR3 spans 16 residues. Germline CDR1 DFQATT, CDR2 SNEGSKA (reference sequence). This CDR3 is CSAKHRSSSSYNEQFF. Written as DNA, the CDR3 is TGCAGTGCTAAACACAGGTCCTCCAGCTCCTACAATGAGCAGTTCTTC.

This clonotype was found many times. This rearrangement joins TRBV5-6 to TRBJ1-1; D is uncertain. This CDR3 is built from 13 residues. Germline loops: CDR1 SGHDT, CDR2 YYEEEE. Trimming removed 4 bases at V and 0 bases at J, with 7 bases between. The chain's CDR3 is CASSPTMNTEAFF. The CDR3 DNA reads TGTGCCAGCAGCCCGACTATGAACACTGAAGCTTTCTTT.

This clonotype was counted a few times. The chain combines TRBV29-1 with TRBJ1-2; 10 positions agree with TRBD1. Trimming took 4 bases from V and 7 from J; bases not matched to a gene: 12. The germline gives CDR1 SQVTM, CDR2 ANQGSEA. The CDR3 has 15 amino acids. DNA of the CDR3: TGCAGCGTTGCTCCCCTTTTGGGACAGGGGTTTGGCTACACCTTC. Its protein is CSVAPLLGQGFGYTF.

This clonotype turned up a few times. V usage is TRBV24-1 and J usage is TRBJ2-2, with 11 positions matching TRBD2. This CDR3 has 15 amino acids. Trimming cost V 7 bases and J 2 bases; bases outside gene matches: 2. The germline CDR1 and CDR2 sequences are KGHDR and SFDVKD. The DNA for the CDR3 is TGTGCCACCAGCGGGACTAGCGGAAACACCGGGGAGCTGTTTTTT. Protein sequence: CATSGTSGNTGELFF.

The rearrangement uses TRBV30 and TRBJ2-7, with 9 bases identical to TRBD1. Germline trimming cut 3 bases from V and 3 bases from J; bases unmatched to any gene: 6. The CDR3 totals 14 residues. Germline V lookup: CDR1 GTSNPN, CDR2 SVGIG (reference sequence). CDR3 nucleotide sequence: TGTGCCTGGAGGGAACAGGGGGCAATCTACGAGCAGTACTTC. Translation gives CAWREQGAIYEQYF.

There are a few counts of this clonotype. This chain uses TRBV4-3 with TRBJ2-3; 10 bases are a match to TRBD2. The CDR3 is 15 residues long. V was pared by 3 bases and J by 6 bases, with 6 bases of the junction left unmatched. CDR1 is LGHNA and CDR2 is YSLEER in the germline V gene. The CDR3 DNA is TGCGCCAGCAGCCACCGGACTAGCGGAGTGGATACGCAGTATTTT. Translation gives CASSHRTSGVDTQYF.

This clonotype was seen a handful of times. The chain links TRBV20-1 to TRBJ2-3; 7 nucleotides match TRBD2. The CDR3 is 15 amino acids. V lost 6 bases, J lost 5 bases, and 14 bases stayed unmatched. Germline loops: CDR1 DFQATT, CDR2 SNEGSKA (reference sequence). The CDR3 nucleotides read TGCAGTGCAACCGGTGAGGCGGGAGATGTAGATACGCAGTATTTT. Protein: CSATGEAGDVDTQYF.

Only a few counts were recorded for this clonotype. DNA of the CDR3: TGTGCCAGCTCCGGGACAGGGCTTAGCGAGCAGTACTTC. This translates into CASSGTGLSEQYF. The chain joins TRBV19 to TRBJ2-7; 9 bases match TRBD1. Germline V gene lookup returns CDR1 LNHDA and CDR2 SQIVND (reference sequence). There are 13 residues in the CDR3. With V trimmed by 9 bases and J by 6 bases, 9 bases remained unmatched.

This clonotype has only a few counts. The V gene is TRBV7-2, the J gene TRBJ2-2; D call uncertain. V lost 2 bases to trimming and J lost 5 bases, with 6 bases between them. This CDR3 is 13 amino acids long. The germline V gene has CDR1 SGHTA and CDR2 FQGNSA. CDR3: CASSLRPTGELFF. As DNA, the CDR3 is TGTGCCAGCAGCTTACGCCCGACCGGGGAGCTGTTTTTT.

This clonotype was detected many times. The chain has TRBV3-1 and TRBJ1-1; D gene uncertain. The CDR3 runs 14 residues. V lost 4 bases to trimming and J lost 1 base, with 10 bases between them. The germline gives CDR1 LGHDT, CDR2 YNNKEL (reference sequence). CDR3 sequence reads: CASSLTEGNTEAFF. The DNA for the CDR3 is TGTGCCAGCAGCCTCACAGAGGGGAACACTGAAGCTTTCTTT.

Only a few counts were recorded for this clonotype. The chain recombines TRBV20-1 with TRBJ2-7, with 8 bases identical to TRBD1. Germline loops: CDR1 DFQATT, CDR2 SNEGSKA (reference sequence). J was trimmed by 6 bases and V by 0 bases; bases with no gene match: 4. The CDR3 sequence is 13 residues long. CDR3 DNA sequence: TGCAGTGCTAGAGAGACAGGGGTCGGCGAGCAGTACTTC. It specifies CSARETGVGEQYF.

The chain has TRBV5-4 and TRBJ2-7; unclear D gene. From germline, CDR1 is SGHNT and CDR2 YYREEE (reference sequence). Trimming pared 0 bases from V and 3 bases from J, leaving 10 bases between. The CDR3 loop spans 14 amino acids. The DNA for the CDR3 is TGTGCCAGCAGCTTGGAGGGCAGCATCTACGAGCAGTACTTC. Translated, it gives CASSLEGSIYEQYF.

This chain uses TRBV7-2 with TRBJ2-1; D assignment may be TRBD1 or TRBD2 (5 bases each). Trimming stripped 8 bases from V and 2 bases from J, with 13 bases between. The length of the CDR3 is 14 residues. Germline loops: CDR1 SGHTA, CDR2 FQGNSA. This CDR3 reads CASASLGAYNEQFF. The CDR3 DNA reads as TGTGCCAGCGCCTCACTGGGGGCCTACAATGAGCAGTTCTTC.

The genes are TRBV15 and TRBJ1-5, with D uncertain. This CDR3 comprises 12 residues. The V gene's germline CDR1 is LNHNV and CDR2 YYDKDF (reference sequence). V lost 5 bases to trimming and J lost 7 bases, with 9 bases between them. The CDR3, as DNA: TGTGCCACCAGCTCGGCGGGACAGCCCCAGCATTTT. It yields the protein CATSSAGQPQHF. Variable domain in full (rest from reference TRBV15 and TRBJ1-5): DAMVIQNPRYQVTQFGKPVTLSCSQTLNHNVMYWYQQKSSQAPKLLFHYYDKDFNNEADTPDNFQSRRPNTSFCFLDIRSPGLGDTAMYLCATSSAGQPQHFGDGTRLSIL.

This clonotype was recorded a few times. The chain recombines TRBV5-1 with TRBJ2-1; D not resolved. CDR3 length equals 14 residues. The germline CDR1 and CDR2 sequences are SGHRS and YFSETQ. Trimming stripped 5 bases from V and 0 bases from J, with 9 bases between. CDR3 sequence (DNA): TGCGCCAGCAGGGCAACGGACTCCTACAATGAGCAGTTCTTC. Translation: CASRATDSYNEQFF.